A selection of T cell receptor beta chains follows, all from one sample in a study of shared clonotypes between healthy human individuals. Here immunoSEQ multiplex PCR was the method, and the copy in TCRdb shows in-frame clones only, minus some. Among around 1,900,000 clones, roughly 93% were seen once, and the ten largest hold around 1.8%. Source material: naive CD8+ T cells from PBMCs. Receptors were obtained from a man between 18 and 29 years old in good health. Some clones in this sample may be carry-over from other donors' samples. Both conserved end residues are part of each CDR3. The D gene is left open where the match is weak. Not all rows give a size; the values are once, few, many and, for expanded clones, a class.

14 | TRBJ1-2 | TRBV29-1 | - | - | CSVEPEGVLWGYTF | TGCAGCGTTGAACCCGAGGGAGTCCTTTGGGGCTACACCTTC
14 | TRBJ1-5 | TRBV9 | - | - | CASSVGGGPGPQHF | TGTGCCAGCAGCGTAGGCGGGGGCCCAGGGCCCCAGCATTTT
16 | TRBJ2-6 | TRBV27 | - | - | CASSLSKGSGANVLTF | TGTGCCAGCAGTTTATCGAAAGGCTCTGGGGCCAACGTCCTGACTTTC
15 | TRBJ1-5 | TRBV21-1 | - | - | CASYSPGGRAQPQHF | TGTGCCAGCTATTCCCCGGGGGGGAGGGCTCAGCCCCAGCATTTT
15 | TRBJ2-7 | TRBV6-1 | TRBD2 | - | CASSEALAGVNEQYF | TGTGCCAGCAGTGAAGCCCTAGCGGGAGTTAACGAGCAGTACTTC
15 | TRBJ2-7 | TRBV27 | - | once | CASSSSAGMWYEQYF | TGTGCCAGCAGTTCGTCAGCAGGTATGTGGTACGAGCAGTACTTC
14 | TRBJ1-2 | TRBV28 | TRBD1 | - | CASSLKARGYGYTF | TGTGCCAGCAGTTTAAAGGCCAGGGGGTATGGCTACACCTTC
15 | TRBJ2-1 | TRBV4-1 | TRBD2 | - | CASSQPSGTYNEQFF | TGCGCCAGCAGCCAGCCCAGCGGGACTTACAATGAGCAGTTCTTC
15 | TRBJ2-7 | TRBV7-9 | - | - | CASTLRAAPSYEQYF | TGTGCCAGCACCTTAAGGGCAGCTCCCTCCTACGAGCAGTACTTC
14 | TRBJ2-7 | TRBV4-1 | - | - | CASSPVLQSYEQYF | TGCGCCAGCAGTCCCGTTCTTCAGTCCTACGAGCAGTACTTC
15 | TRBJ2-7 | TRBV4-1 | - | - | CASSHRTGGAYEQYF | TGCGCCAGCAGCCACCGGACGGGTGGGGCCTACGAGCAGTACTTC
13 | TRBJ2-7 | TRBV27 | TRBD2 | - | CASSPGLAYEQYF | TGTGCCAGCAGTCCTGGACTAGCCTACGAGCAGTACTTC
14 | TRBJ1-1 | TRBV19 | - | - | CASSINAVDTEAFF | TGTGCCAGTAGTATAAACGCGGTGGACACTGAAGCTTTCTTT
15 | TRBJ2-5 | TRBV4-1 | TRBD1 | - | CASSQSKGAGETQYF | TGCGCCAGCAGCCAGAGTAAGGGGGCTGGGGAGACCCAGTACTTC
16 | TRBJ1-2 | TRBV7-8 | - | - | CASSLDGRGPNYGYTF | TGTGCCAGCAGCTTAGATGGCAGGGGCCCAAACTATGGCTACACCTTC
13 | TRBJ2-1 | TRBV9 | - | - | CASSVASPNEQFF | TGTGCCAGCAGCGTAGCTAGCCCGAATGAGCAGTTCTTC
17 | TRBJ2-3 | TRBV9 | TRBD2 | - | CASSVIGTSGSSDTQYF | TGTGCCAGCAGCGTCATAGGGACTAGCGGGAGTTCAGATACGCAGTATTTT
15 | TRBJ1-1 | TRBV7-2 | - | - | CASSIRRGSDTEAFF | TGTGCCAGCAGCATTCGGCGGGGGTCGGACACTGAAGCTTTCTTT
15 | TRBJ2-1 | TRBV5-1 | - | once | CASSPTSGSYNEQFF | TGCGCCAGCAGCCCCACTTCTGGGTCCTACAATGAGCAGTTCTTC
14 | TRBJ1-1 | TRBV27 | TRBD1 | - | CASSRRDRGTEAFF | TGTGCCAGCAGTCGCCGGGACAGGGGCACTGAAGCTTTCTTT
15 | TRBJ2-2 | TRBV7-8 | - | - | CASSLVNPPAGELFF | TGTGCCAGCAGCTTAGTTAACCCCCCGGCCGGGGAGCTGTTTTTT
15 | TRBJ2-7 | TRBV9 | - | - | CASSVGVGVSYEQYF | TGTGCCAGCAGCGTGGGGGTCGGGGTTTCCTACGAGCAGTACTTC
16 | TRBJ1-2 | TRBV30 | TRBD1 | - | CAWSNRTGEYHYGYTF | TGTGCCTGGAGCAACAGGACAGGGGAATATCACTATGGCTACACCTTC